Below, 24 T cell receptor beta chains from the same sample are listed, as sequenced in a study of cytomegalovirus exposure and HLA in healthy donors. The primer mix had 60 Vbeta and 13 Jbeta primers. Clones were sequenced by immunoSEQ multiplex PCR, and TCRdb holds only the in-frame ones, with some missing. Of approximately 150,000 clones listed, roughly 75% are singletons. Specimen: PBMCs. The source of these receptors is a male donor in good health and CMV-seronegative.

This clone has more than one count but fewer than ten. Here the CDR3 reads CASSFGGGTEAFF. In DNA, the CDR3 is TGTGCCAGCAGTTTCGGCGGGGGCACTGAAGCTTTCTTT. V gene TRBV7-9 combines with J gene TRBJ1-1; TRBD1 is a possible D gene (5 bases). The V end lost 6 bases, the J end lost 4 bases, and 12 bases lay between the germline ends. Germline assignment: CDR1 SEHNR and CDR2 FQNEAQ (reference sequence). CDR3 size: 13 residues.

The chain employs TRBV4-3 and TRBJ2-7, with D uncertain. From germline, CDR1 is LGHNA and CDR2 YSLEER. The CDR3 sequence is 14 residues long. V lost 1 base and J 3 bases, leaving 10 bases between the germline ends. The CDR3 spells CASSQGGGFYEQYF. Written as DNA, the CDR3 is TGCGCCAGCAGCCAAGGCGGTGGTTTCTACGAGCAGTACTTC.

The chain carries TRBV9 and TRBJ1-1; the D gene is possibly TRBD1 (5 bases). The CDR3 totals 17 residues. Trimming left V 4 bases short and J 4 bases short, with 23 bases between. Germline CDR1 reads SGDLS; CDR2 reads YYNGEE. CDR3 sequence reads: CASSLLRGGIGGTEAFF. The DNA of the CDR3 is TGTGCCAGCAGCCTCCTACGCGGGGGAATTGGCGGCACTGAAGCTTTCTTT.

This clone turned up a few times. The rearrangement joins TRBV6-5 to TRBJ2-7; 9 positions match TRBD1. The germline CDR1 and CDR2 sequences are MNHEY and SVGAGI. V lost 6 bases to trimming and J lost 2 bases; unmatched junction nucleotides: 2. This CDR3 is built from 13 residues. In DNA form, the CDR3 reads TGTGCCAGCAGGGGGACAGGGCCCTACGAGCAGTACTTC. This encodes CASRGTGPYEQYF.

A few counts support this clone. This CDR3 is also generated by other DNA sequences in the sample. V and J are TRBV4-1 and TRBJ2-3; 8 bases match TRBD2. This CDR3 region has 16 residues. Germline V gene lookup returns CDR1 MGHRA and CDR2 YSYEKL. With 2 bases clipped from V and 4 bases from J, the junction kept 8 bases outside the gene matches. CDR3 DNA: TGCGCCAGCAGCCAAACTAGTTCCGGGGGGGCAGATACGCAGTATTTT. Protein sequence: CASSQTSSGGADTQYF.

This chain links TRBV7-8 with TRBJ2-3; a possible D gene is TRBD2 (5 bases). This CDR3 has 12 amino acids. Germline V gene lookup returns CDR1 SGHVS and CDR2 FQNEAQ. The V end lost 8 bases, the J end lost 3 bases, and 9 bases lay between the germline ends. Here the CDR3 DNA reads TGTGCCAGCGTCGGACTTACAGATACGCAGTATTTT. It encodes CASVGLTDTQYF.

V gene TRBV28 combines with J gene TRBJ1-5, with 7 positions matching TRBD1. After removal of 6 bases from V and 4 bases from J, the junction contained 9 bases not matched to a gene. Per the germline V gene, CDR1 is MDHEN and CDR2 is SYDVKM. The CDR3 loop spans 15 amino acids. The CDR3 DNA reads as TGTGCCAGCAGCCGACAGGGCGTAGCAAATCAGCCCCAGCATTTT. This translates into CASSRQGVANQPQHF. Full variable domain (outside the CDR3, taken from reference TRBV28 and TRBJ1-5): DVKVTQSSRYLVKRTGEKVFLECVQDMDHENMFWYRQDPGLGLRLIYFSYDVKMKEKGDIPEGYSVSREKKERFSLILESASTNQTSMYLCASSRQGVANQPQHFGDGTRLSIL.

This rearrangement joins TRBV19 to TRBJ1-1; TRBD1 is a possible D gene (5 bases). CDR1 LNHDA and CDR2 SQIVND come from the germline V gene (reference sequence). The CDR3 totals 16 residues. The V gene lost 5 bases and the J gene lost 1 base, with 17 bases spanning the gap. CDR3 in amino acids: CASSEIPRGPNTEAFF. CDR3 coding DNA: TGTGCCAGTAGTGAAATTCCTAGGGGCCCGAACACTGAAGCTTTCTTT. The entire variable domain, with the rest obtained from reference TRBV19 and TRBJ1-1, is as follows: DGGITQSPKYLFRKEGQNVTLSCEQNLNHDAMYWYRQDPGQGLRLIYYSQIVNDFQKGDIAEGYSVSREKKESFPLTVTSAQKNPTAFYLCASSEIPRGPNTEAFFGQGTRLTVV.

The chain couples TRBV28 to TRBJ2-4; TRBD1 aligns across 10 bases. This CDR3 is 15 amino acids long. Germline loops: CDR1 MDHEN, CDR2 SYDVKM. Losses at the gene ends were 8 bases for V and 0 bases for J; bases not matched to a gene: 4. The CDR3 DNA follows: TGTGCCAGCGGCGACAGGGGGCTAGCCAAAAACATTCAGTACTTC. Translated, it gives CASGDRGLAKNIQYF.

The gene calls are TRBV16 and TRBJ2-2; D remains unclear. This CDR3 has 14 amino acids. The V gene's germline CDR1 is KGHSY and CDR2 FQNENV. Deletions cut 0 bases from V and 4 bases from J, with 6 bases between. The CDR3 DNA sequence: TGTGCCAGCAGCCAATCTCCGGTCACCGGGGAGCTGTTTTTT. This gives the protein CASSQSPVTGELFF.

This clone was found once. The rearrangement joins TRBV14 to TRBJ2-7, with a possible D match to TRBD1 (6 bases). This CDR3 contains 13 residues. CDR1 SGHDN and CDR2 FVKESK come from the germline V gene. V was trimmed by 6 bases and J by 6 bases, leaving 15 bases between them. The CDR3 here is CASRPAGAFEQYF. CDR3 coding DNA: TGTGCCAGCAGACCCGCAGGGGCCTTCGAGCAGTACTTC.

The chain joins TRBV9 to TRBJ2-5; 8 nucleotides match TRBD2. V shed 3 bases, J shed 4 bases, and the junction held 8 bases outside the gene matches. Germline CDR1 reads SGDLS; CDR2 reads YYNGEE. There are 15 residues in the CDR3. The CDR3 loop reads CASSASREGVETQYF. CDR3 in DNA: TGTGCCAGCAGCGCGAGCCGGGAGGGGGTAGAGACCCAGTACTTC.

The chain's CDR3 is CAISRFQGVPDTQYF. CDR3 bases: TGTGCCATCAGTCGTTTCCAGGGTGTCCCAGATACGCAGTATTTT. V is TRBV10-3 and J is TRBJ2-3; D is possibly TRBD1 (5 bases). Between the trimmed V and J ends, which lost 5 bases and 4 bases, there was a span of 16 bases. The CDR3 covers 15 residues. CDR1 is ENHRY, CDR2 SYGVKD, per germline.

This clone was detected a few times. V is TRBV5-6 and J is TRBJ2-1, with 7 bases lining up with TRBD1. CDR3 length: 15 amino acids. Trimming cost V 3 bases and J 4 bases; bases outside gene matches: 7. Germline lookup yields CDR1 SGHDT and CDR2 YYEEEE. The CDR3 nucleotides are TGTGCCAGCAGCTATGACAGGGCTAGGTACAATGAGCAGTTCTTC. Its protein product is CASSYDRARYNEQFF.

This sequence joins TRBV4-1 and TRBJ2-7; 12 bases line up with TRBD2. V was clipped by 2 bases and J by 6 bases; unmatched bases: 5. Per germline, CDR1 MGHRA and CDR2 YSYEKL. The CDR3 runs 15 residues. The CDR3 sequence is CASSQWTSGDREQYF. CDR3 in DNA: TGCGCCAGCAGCCAATGGACTAGCGGGGACCGCGAGCAGTACTTC.

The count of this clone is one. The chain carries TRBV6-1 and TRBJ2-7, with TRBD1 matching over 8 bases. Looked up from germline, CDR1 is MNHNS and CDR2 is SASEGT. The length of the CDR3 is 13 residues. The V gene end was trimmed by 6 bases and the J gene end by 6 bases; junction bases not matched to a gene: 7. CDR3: CASREDRVREQYF. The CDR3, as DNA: TGTGCCAGCAGGGAGGACAGGGTGCGCGAGCAGTACTTC.

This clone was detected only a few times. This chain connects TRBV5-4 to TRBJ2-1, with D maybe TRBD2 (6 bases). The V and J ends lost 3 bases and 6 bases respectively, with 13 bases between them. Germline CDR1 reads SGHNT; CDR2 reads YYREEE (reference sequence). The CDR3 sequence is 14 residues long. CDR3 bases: TGTGCCAGCAGCTCGGGGGTCTCTCTCAATGAGCAGTTCTTC. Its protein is CASSSGVSLNEQFF.

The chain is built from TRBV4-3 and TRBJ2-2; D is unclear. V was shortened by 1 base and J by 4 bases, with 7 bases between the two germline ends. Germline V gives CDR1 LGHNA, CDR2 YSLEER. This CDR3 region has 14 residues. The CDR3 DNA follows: TGCGCCAGCAGCCAAGGAGATCTCACCGGGGAGCTGTTTTTT. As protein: CASSQGDLTGELFF.

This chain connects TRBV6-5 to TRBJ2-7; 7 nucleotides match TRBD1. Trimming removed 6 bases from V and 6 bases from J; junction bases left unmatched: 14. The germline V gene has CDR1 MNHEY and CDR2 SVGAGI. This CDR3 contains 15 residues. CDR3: CASRGGTVRDLEQYF. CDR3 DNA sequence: TGTGCCAGCAGAGGGGGCACCGTAAGGGACCTCGAGCAGTACTTC.

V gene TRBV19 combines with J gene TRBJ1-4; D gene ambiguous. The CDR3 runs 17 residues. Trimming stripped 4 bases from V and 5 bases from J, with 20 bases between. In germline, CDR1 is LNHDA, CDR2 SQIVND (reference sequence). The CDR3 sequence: CASSTGRVGHLNEKLFF. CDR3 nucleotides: TGTGCCAGTAGTACCGGGAGGGTTGGTCACCTAAATGAAAAACTGTTTTTT.

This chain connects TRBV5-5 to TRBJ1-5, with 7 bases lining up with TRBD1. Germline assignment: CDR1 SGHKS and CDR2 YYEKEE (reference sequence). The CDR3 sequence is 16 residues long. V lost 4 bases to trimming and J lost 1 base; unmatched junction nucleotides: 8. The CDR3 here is CASSDTLTGSNQPQHF. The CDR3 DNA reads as TGTGCCAGCAGCGACACCCTGACAGGGAGCAATCAGCCCCAGCATTTT.

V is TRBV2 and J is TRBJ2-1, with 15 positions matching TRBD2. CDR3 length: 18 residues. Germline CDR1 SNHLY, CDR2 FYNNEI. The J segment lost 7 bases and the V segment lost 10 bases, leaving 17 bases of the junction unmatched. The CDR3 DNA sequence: TGTGCCACCCCAGTACCCCGGACTAGCGGGGGGGCGTGGAATGAGCAGTTCTTC. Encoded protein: CATPVPRTSGGAWNEQFF.

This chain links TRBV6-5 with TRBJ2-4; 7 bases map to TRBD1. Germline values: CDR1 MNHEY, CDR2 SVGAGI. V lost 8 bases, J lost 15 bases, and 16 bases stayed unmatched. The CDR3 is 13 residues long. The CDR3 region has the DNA TGTGCCAGCTCGGCACTCCTAACAGGGGTTCCGTACTTC. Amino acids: CASSALLTGVPYF.

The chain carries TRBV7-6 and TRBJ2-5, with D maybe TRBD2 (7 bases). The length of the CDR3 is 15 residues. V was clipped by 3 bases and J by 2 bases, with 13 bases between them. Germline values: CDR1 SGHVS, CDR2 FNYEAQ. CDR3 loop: CASSFSGRGQETQYF. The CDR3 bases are TGTGCCAGCAGCTTCTCAGGGAGGGGGCAAGAGACCCAGTACTTC.